This T cell receptor beta chain was identified in a study of patients and donors after allogeneic stem cell transplantation. In this sample, this clonotype turned up a few times. The germline CDR1 and CDR2 sequences are SEHNR and FQNEAQ (reference sequence). This CDR3 is 16 amino acids long. The germline V and J ends were trimmed by 5 bases and 5 bases, with 20 bases remaining between them. TCRdb re-called the RT-PCR reads with MiXCR, one entry per CDR3 protein. Of 70,000 to 85,000 distinct CDR3 sequences in the sample, approximately 25% are singletons; the top ten hold around a quarter. This sequence was found in a human donor who was either an allogeneic HSCT recipient or a stem cell or donor lymphocyte infusion donor (not recorded which). It is not recorded whose cells these are; they may come from a transplant donor. The chain couples TRBV7-9 to TRBJ2-3; TRBD1 might be the D (6 bases). The sequenced sample was blood, either unsorted or a sorted T cell fraction (not recorded which). CDR3 residues: CASSPNGQLLRDTQYF. The CDR3 DNA reads TGTGCCAGCAGCCCCAACGGACAGCTACTCAGAGATACGCAGTATTTT.